This is a list of T cell receptor beta chains from one sample in a study of memory B cells and T cells in multiple sclerosis. These receptors are not linked to any known antigen. Method: immunoSEQ multiplex PCR; TCRdb's copy keeps in-frame clones and lacks some. The data hold approximately 32,000 clones, with about 82% observed a single time. Sequenced material: PBMCs from blood kept in culture. These TCRs come from a human donor with multiple sclerosis. Each CDR3 is given with its conserved first and last residue. D genes are given only for firm matches. The size entry is marked missing in some rows and otherwise reads once, few, many or a size class.

V	size	D	J	CDR3	DNA
TRBV6-1	-	-	TRBJ2-3	CASSDRFSVHTQYF	TGTGCCAGCAGCGACCGATTCAGCGTCCATACGCAGTATTTT
TRBV4-2	-	-	TRBJ1-1	CASSLRHTRTNTEAFF	TGTGCCAGCAGCTTAAGGCACACTCGCACGAACACTGAAGCTTTCTTT
TRBV10-2	-	-	TRBJ2-7	CASSEPGDEQYF	TGCGCCAGCAGTGAGCCCGGGGATGAGCAGTACTTC
TRBV29-1	-	TRBD2	TRBJ2-7	CSVSPGLAGFYEQYF	TGCAGCGTCAGTCCGGGACTAGCGGGGTTCTACGAGCAGTACTTC
TRBV6-5	-	TRBD1	TRBJ2-7	CASSDGTDYEQYF	TGTGCCAGCAGTGACGGGACAGACTACGAGCAGTACTTC
TRBV9	-	-	TRBJ2-3	CASSVEQRISTDTQYF	TGTGCCAGCAGCGTAGAACAGCGGATAAGCACAGATACGCAGTATTTT
TRBV30	-	-	TRBJ2-7	CAWSVLSPGPYEQYF	TGTGCCTGGAGTGTACTCTCTCCAGGGCCCTACGAGCAGTACTTC
TRBV29-1	-	-	TRBJ2-3	CSVAELSSTDTQYF	TGCAGCGTAGCGGAGCTATCTAGCACAGATACGCAGTATTTT
TRBV18	-	-	TRBJ1-5	CASPPEANAGNQPQHF	TGTGCCAGCCCACCGGAGGCTAATGCGGGCAATCAGCCCCAGCATTTT
TRBV27	-	-	TRBJ2-7	CASSNPDSPYEQYF	TGTGCCAGCTCGAACCCCGACAGCCCTTACGAGCAGTACTTC
TRBV28	-	TRBD1	TRBJ2-2	CASRPHGTGVHGELFF	TGTGCCAGCAGACCACATGGGACAGGGGTACACGGGGAGCTGTTTTTT
TRBV6-1	-	-	TRBJ1-6	CASSAKSSYNSPLHF	TGTGCCAGCAGTGCAAAGAGCTCCTATAATTCACCCCTCCACTTT
TRBV18	few	TRBD1	TRBJ1-5	CASSPQGAQPQHF	TGTGCCAGCTCACCACAGGGGGCTCAGCCCCAGCATTTT
TRBV11-3	-	-	TRBJ1-1	CASSFFGENTEAFF	TGTGCCAGCAGCTTCTTCGGGGAGAACACTGAAGCTTTCTTT
TRBV10-1	few	-	TRBJ2-6	CATPPGTGANVLTF	TGCGCCACTCCCCCCGGTACTGGGGCCAACGTCCTGACTTTC
TRBV5-1	-	TRBD1	TRBJ1-2	CASSFGQGAHGYTF	TGCGCCAGCAGCTTTGGGCAGGGGGCCCATGGCTACACCTTC
TRBV27	-	TRBD1	TRBJ1-2	CASSLTIRDRGFHYGYTF	TGTGCCAGCAGTTTAACAATACGGGACAGGGGATTCCACTATGGCTACACCTTC
TRBV6-6	-	-	TRBJ1-3	CASSRGSSGNTIYF	TGTGCCAGCAGTAGAGGGTCCTCAGGAAACACCATATATTTT
TRBV7-9	-	TRBD2	TRBJ2-3	CASSAGLAGGPDTQYF	TGTGCCAGCAGCGCGGGACTAGCGGGAGGGCCCGATACGCAGTATTTT
TRBV5-1	once	TRBD2	TRBJ2-3	CASSLSDGGYTDTQYF	TGCGCCAGCAGCTTGTCTGACGGGGGGTACACAGATACGCAGTATTTT
TRBV5-1	-	TRBD2	TRBJ2-7	CASSSGLAGEYEQYF	TGCGCCAGCAGCTCAGGACTAGCGGGAGAGTACGAGCAGTACTTC
TRBV6-6	-	-	TRBJ1-2	CASSYSRRAANYGYTF	TGTGCCAGCAGTTACTCGAGGAGGGCAGCTAACTATGGCTACACCTTC
TRBV14	-	TRBD1	TRBJ1-1	CASSQTTRGFTEAFF	TGTGCCAGCAGCCAGACGACCAGGGGGTTCACTGAAGCTTTCTTT
TRBV27	-	-	TRBJ1-1	CASRGTSATEAFF	TGTGCCAGCAGGGGGACCTCGGCCACTGAAGCTTTCTTT
TRBV7-3	-	TRBD1	TRBJ1-2	CASSLGATGFAEGYTF	TGTGCCAGCAGCTTAGGCGCGACAGGGTTTGCGGAGGGCTACACCTTC
TRBV6-4	-	-	TRBJ2-1	CASSVQSSYNEQFF	TGTGCCAGCAGTGTTCAGAGCTCCTACAATGAGCAGTTCTTC
TRBV28	-	TRBD2	TRBJ2-2	CASNPGLYTGELFF	TGTGCCAGCAACCCGGGACTATACACCGGGGAGCTGTTTTTT
TRBV9	-	TRBD1	TRBJ1-2	CASSATFDRGRLMEHGYTF	TGTGCCAGCAGCGCTACCTTTGACAGGGGGCGCTTAATGGAGCATGGCTACACCTTC
TRBV28	-	-	TRBJ2-5	CASSSPITAQETQYF	TGTGCCAGCAGTTCCCCCATAACGGCCCAAGAGACCCAGTACTTC
TRBV6-1	-	TRBD2	TRBJ2-5	CASSEFRRTSGMGYGETQYF	TGTGCCAGCAGTGAATTTAGAAGGACTAGCGGGATGGGGTACGGAGAGACCCAGTACTTC
TRBV28	-	TRBD2	TRBJ2-2	CASSLFLAGAGELFF	TGTGCCAGCAGTTTATTTCTAGCGGGGGCCGGGGAGCTGTTTTTT
TRBV11-2	-	TRBD1	TRBJ1-6	CASRAGQRFSSYNSPLHF	TGTGCCAGCAGGGCGGGACAGCGCTTTAGCTCCTATAATTCACCCCTCCACTTT
TRBV2	-	TRBD1	TRBJ1-5	CASSGQEYQPQHF	TGTGCCAGCAGCGGACAGGAGTATCAGCCCCAGCATTTT
TRBV27	-	TRBD2	TRBJ2-3	CASRLYSGGLTDTQYF	TGTGCCAGCAGGTTATATAGCGGGGGTTTGACAGATACGCAGTATTTT
TRBV19	few	-	TRBJ1-2	CASSISGADYGYTF	TGTGCCAGTAGTATATCCGGGGCTGACTATGGCTACACCTTC